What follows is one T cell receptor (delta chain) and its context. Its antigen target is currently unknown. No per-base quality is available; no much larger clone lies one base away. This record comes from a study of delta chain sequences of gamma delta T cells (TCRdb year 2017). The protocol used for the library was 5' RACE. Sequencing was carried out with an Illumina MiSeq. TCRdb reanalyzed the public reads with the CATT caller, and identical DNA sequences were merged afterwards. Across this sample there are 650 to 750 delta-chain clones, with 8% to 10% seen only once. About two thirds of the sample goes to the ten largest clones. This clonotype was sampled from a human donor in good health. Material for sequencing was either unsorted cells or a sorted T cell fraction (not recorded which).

The CDR3 region: CSGINAEYAYLRSWGILPLTAQLFF. The DNA sequence reads TGCAGTGGTATCAACGCAGAGTATGCTTACCTACGTTCTTGGGGGATACTCCCTTTGACAGCACAACTCTTCTTT. No V gene was called, though TRDJ2 was called as the J gene; the listed D gene, TRDD3, was not tested against the DNA. Including cysteine and phenylalanine, the CDR3 has 25 amino acids. Only the CDR3 part of the read is kept: 75 bases, read in frame from the first base.